Listed here are 28 T cell receptor beta chains from one sample, sequenced in a study of blood T cell repertoires in COVID-19 (dated by TCRdb to about 2020). The library was built by means of the immunoSEQ multiplex PCR assay. This immuneACCESS table, as held by TCRdb, lists in-frame sequences with V and J called but not all clones. Of the missing ones, under half trace to an unresolved V gene in checked studies; the others have no known cause. In all, the sample holds 88,000 or so clones, and about 92% of those were seen once. The ten largest clones represent around 2.1% of the sample. What was sequenced was peripheral blood. All receptors derive from a man aged 45-65 years with acute or convalescent COVID-19.

The chain uses TRBV10-1 and TRBJ1-1; D remains ambiguous. The germline V gene has CDR1 WNHNN and CDR2 SYGVQD (reference sequence). This CDR3 contains 13 residues. V was shortened by 3 bases and J by 0 bases, with 5 bases between the two germline ends. The DNA of the CDR3 is TGCGCCAGCAGTGACCAAATGAACACTGAAGCTTTCTTT. Translation: CASSDQMNTEAFF.

The chain combines TRBV19 with TRBJ1-5; 7 bases are shared with TRBD1. The CDR3 runs to 14 residues. Germline values: CDR1 LNHDA, CDR2 SQIVND (reference sequence). V was pared by 2 bases and J by 7 bases, with 5 bases of the junction left unmatched. The CDR3 region is CASSIFGTEQPQHF. Written as DNA, the CDR3 is TGTGCCAGTAGTATATTCGGGACAGAACAGCCCCAGCATTTT.

The sample holds a few counts of this clone. The V and J genes are TRBV4-2 and TRBJ1-2, with D possibly being TRBD1 (5 bases). This CDR3 has 13 residues. Germline V CDR1 and CDR2: LGHNA, YNFKEQ. Trimming left V 0 bases short and J 10 bases short, with 12 bases between. The CDR3 loop is CASSQDGRGLYTF. Here the CDR3 DNA reads TGTGCCAGCAGCCAAGATGGGCGGGGCCTCTACACCTTC.

The chain has TRBV11-2 and TRBJ1-2; D remains unclear. Trimming pared 0 bases from V and 4 bases from J, leaving 9 bases between. The CDR3 covers 14 residues. Germline V gives CDR1 SGHAT, CDR2 FQNNGV. The CDR3 protein is CASSLDGEGYGYTF. The CDR3 DNA reads TGTGCCAGCAGCTTAGATGGTGAGGGCTATGGCTACACCTTC.

The V and J genes are TRBV19 and TRBJ2-3; 9 positions agree with TRBD1. The CDR3 is made up of 14 amino acids. Trimming at V came to 6 bases and at J to 6 bases, leaving 7 bases not matched to a gene. Germline CDR1 and CDR2: LNHDA and SQIVND (reference sequence). Here the CDR3 reads CASSPGQGRDTQYF. CDR3 bases: TGTGCCAGTAGCCCGGGACAGGGTCGGGATACGCAGTATTTT.

The chain combines TRBV29-1 with TRBJ1-2, with D unresolved. From germline, CDR1 is SQVTM and CDR2 ANQGSEA. With 0 bases removed from V and 0 bases from J, the gap between germline ends came to 8 bases. The CDR3 length is 14 residues. CDR3 DNA sequence: TGCAGCGTTGAAGAGTCAGACTCTAACTATGGCTACACCTTC. It translates to CSVEESDSNYGYTF. The complete variable domain, with remaining parts taken from reference TRBV29-1 and TRBJ1-2, reads SAVISQKPSRDICQRGTSLTIQCQVDSQVTMMFWYRQQPGQSLTLIATANQGSEATYESGFVIDKFPISRPNLTFSTLTVSNMSPEDSSIYLCSVEESDSNYGYTFGSGTRLTVV.

The rearrangement joins TRBV9 to TRBJ2-2; 9 bases match TRBD1. The V gene end was trimmed by 6 bases and the J gene end by 1 base; junction bases not matched to a gene: 7. CDR1 is SGDLS and CDR2 is YYNGEE in the germline V gene. The CDR3 spans 16 residues. In DNA form, the CDR3 reads TGTGCCAGCACCCCACGGACAGGGGTGAACACCGGGGAGCTGTTTTTT. Residues: CASTPRTGVNTGELFF.

This clone appeared a few times. V gene TRBV28 combines with J gene TRBJ1-5; possibly TRBD1 for D (5 bases). The CDR3 has 13 residues. Looked up from germline, CDR1 is MDHEN and CDR2 is SYDVKM. Trimming cost V 8 bases and J 3 bases, with 11 bases left between them. This CDR3 reads CASADSFNQPQHF. The CDR3 DNA is TGTGCCAGCGCTGACAGTTTCAATCAGCCCCAGCATTTT.

The chain uses TRBV15 and TRBJ2-1; 8 bases align to TRBD2. Germline CDR1 and CDR2: LNHNV and YYDKDF (reference sequence). Germline trimming cut 1 base from V and 8 bases from J; bases unmatched to any gene: 10. CDR3 length: 16 residues. DNA of the CDR3: TGTGCCACCAGCAGAGTTACAAGCGGGAGACGCGATGAGCAGTTCTTC. Protein product: CATSRVTSGRRDEQFF.

V and J are TRBV6-5 and TRBJ2-2, with D perhaps matching TRBD1 (6 bases). Germline lookup yields CDR1 MNHEY and CDR2 SVGAGI. CDR3 length: 13 amino acids. V was pared by 6 bases and J by 6 bases, with 11 bases between. The CDR3 here is CASRAQGSGELFF. CDR3 bases: TGTGCCAGCAGAGCACAGGGCTCCGGGGAGCTGTTTTTT.

The chain is built from TRBV25-1 and TRBJ1-1, with unresolved D. Germline V gene lookup returns CDR1 MGHDK and CDR2 SYGVNS. Trimming left V 9 bases short and J 10 bases short, with 18 bases between. This CDR3 region has 12 residues. This CDR3 is CASQVGDFRAFF. CDR3 nucleotide sequence: TGTGCCAGTCAAGTAGGAGATTTTCGAGCTTTCTTT.

The chain combines TRBV4-2 with TRBJ1-6; unclear D gene. Trimming cost V 0 bases and J 9 bases, with 12 bases left between them. The CDR3 has 15 amino acids. CDR1 and CDR2 from the germline V gene are LGHNA and YNFKEQ. The CDR3 sequence: CASSQEERPGSPLHF. The CDR3 nucleotides read TGTGCCAGCAGCCAAGAAGAGAGACCGGGTTCACCCCTCCACTTT.

The V and J genes are TRBV28 and TRBJ2-4; perhaps TRBD2 as D (7 bases). The CDR3 is 15 amino acids. Germline CDR1 and CDR2: MDHEN and SYDVKM. V was clipped by 7 bases and J by 2 bases, with 15 bases between them. CDR3 coding DNA: TGTGCCAGCACCAAGGGGGGGGTATCCAAAAACATTCAGTACTTC. It codes for CASTKGGVSKNIQYF.

This clone occurred once. This sequence joins TRBV7-2 and TRBJ2-4; 15 bases align to TRBD2. J was trimmed by 9 bases and V by 5 bases; bases with no gene match: 8. The CDR3 loop spans 16 amino acids. The germline gives CDR1 SGHTA, CDR2 FQGNSA. The CDR3 DNA is TGTGCCAGCAGCCTCCAGGGACTAGCGGGGGGAACCATTCAGTACTTC. This sequence encodes CASSLQGLAGGTIQYF.

This chain uses TRBV5-4 with TRBJ1-1; 8 nucleotides line up with TRBD1. V gave up 4 bases and J gave up 3 bases; unmatched junction bases: 5. The CDR3 sequence is 14 residues long. Germline CDR1 is SGHNT and CDR2 is YYREEE (reference sequence). The CDR3 bases are TGTGCCAGCAGCAAGGACAGGGTAGACACTGAAGCTTTCTTT. This gives the protein CASSKDRVDTEAFF.

The chain is built from TRBV6-5 and TRBJ1-3; D gene unclear. This CDR3 contains 14 residues. The germline V and J ends were trimmed by 8 bases and 4 bases, with 15 bases remaining between them. From germline, CDR1 is MNHEY and CDR2 SVGAGI. The CDR3 here is CASSPATGGNTIYF. CDR3 in DNA: TGTGCCAGCTCCCCGGCAACGGGGGGAAACACCATATATTTT.

As regards this clone: Other DNA sequences in the same sample also yield this CDR3. J is TRBJ2-1 and V is TRBV9, with 9 bases identical to TRBD2. Looked up from germline, CDR1 is SGDLS and CDR2 is YYNGEE. The CDR3 is 15 amino acids. V shed 0 bases and J 4 bases; nucleotides not matched to a gene: 2. CDR3 loop: CASSVGTSAYNEQFF. The CDR3 DNA is TGTGCCAGCAGCGTAGGGACTAGCGCTTACAATGAGCAGTTCTTC.

The rearrangement uses TRBV28 and TRBJ1-6, with D possibly TRBD1 on 5 matching bases. This CDR3 is 14 amino acids long. Looked up from germline, CDR1 is MDHEN and CDR2 is SYDVKM. Trimming removed 2 bases at V and 9 bases at J, with 11 bases between. In DNA, the CDR3 is TGTGCCAGCAGTTTAGGCAGGGATGTTTCACCCCTCCACTTT. Amino acids: CASSLGRDVSPLHF.

The chain employs TRBV27 and TRBJ2-1; 11 nucleotides align to TRBD2. The length of the CDR3 is 15 residues. Germline V gene lookup returns CDR1 MNHEY and CDR2 SMNVEV (reference sequence). J was trimmed by 12 bases and V by 6 bases; bases with no gene match: 13. The CDR3 coding sequence is TGTGCCAGCAGGGCGGGGCTAGCGGGAGGTGGGCCGCAGTTCTTC. It specifies CASRAGLAGGGPQFF.

The chain combines TRBV5-1 with TRBJ2-5; 8 bases fit TRBD2. Germline CDR1 reads SGHRS; CDR2 reads YFSETQ. This CDR3 comprises 15 residues. Trimming removed 0 bases from V and 5 bases from J; junction bases left unmatched: 6. Here the CDR3 DNA reads TGCGCCAGCAGCTTGGTCGGGGGGGCCCTCGAGACCCAGTACTTC. Protein: CASSLVGGALETQYF.

The V gene is TRBV5-6, the J gene TRBJ2-7, with a weak D call TRBD2 (6 bases). CDR1 is SGHDT and CDR2 is YYEEEE in the germline V gene. Trimming took off 3 bases at V and 4 bases at J, with 14 bases between the two ends. This CDR3 is built from 14 residues. CDR3 DNA: TGTGCCAGCAGCTCTATGACTGGGACTTACGAGCAGTACTTC. It codes for CASSSMTGTYEQYF.

This rearrangement joins TRBV11-1 to TRBJ1-1, with 8 bases matching TRBD1. This CDR3 is 16 amino acids long. Losses at the gene ends were 1 base for V and 3 bases for J; bases not matched to a gene: 7. Germline assignment: CDR1 SGHAT and CDR2 FQDESV (reference sequence). The CDR3 protein is CASSLDWGQVDTEAFF. For the CDR3, the DNA is TGTGCCAGCAGCTTAGATTGGGGACAGGTAGACACTGAAGCTTTCTTT.

V is TRBV28 and J is TRBJ1-5; no reliable D call. CDR3 size: 16 residues. From germline, CDR1 is MDHEN and CDR2 SYDVKM. V was pared by 2 bases and J by 2 bases, with 13 bases between. The CDR3 loop is CASSLGQFLGNQPQHF. The CDR3 DNA reads as TGTGCCAGCAGTTTAGGGCAGTTCCTCGGCAATCAGCCCCAGCATTTT.

V and J are TRBV18 and TRBJ2-7; no clear D. V was trimmed by 3 bases and J by 2 bases, leaving 5 bases between them. Germline V CDR1 and CDR2: KGHSH, LQKENI. This CDR3 region has 12 residues. The CDR3, as DNA: TGTGCCAGCTCACCTAACACCTACGAGCAGTACTTC. It is translated as CASSPNTYEQYF.

This chain links TRBV5-1 with TRBJ1-1; 9 bases are shared with TRBD1. Germline CDR1 is SGHRS and CDR2 is YFSETQ. The CDR3 runs 16 residues. The ends lost 4 bases at V and 4 bases at J; junction bases unmatched: 11. The CDR3, as DNA: TGCGCCAGCAGCGCAGGACAGGGGTTGCGTGTCACTGAAGCTTTCTTT. It yields the protein CASSAGQGLRVTEAFF.

The DNA for the CDR3 is TGTGCCAGCTCACCAAGCCACACAGATACGCAGTATTTT. Amino acids: CASSPSHTDTQYF. The rearrangement joins TRBV18 to TRBJ2-3; D unclear. Trimming took 2 bases from V and 2 from J, leaving 5 bases between them. Germline CDR1 is KGHSH and CDR2 is LQKENI. The CDR3 runs 13 residues.

The rearrangement joins TRBV7-8 to TRBJ2-7, with D tentatively TRBD1 (6 bases). V was pared by 5 bases and J by 5 bases, with 16 bases between. CDR3 length: 14 residues. The germline V gene encodes CDR1 SGHVS and CDR2 FQNEAQ. This CDR3 reads CASSTQGSQHEQYF. CDR3 DNA: TGTGCCAGCAGCACCCAGGGGAGCCAACACGAGCAGTACTTC.

The rearrangement uses TRBV7-6 and TRBJ2-1; TRBD1 agrees at 8 bases. The germline V gene encodes CDR1 SGHVS and CDR2 FNYEAQ. V was pared by 5 bases and J by 4 bases, with 7 bases of the junction left unmatched. The CDR3 is 15 amino acids. This CDR3 reads CASSPTGGTYNEQFF. DNA of the CDR3: TGTGCCAGCAGCCCAACAGGGGGAACTTACAATGAGCAGTTCTTC.